What follows is one T cell receptor (beta chain) and its context. Its antigen remains unidentified. The length of the CDR3 is 12 residues. Germline CDR1 DFQATT, CDR2 SNEGSKA (reference sequence). These data originate in a study of monozygotic twins with inflammatory bowel disease. The UMIs contained a 6-nucleotide sample barcode. They were added by template switching during cDNA synthesis. TCRdb reanalyzed the 5' RACE reads, giving one entry per CDR3 protein sequence and no DNA. Here the sample table reports approximately 140,000 distinct CDR3 sequences. Study-level results: Telling apart the different T cell subtypes was not possible. Twins with IBD were found to have lower TCRbeta diversity (inverse Simpson) than healthy co-twins. Especially with disease activity, IBD patients had fewer clonotypes in common with others than healthy twins did.

The V call is TRBV20-1, the J call TRBJ1-2. The sequencing sample was made of blood. This TCR derives from a human donor with ulcerative colitis or Crohn's disease, or a healthy co-twin of an affected twin (not recorded which). CDR3 sequence: CSARDYRNGYTF.